This TCR beta chain came from a study of blood T cell repertoires in COVID-19. This CDR3 is 13 amino acids long. Germline CDR1 and CDR2: MNHNS and SASEGT. V was shortened by 3 bases and J by 2 bases, with 7 bases between the two germline ends. Clones were read by immunoSEQ multiplex PCR, and TCRdb kept only the in-frame ones, dropping some. Found here are around 480,000 clones, around 90% of them singletons; the top ten hold 0.7%. The sample consisted of PBMCs or T cells enriched from blood (not recorded which). The clonotype comes from a woman younger than 30 who had recovered from COVID-19. The gene calls are TRBV6-1 and TRBJ1-1; no clear D. CDR3 in amino acids: CASSERDNTEAFF. In DNA form, the CDR3 reads TGTGCCAGCAGTGAGAGAGATAACACTGAAGCTTTCTTT.